The rows below give T cell receptor beta chains drawn from one sample of a study of T cell changes during pregnancy in multiple sclerosis. Libraries were prepared by immunoSEQ multiplex PCR; TCRdb keeps only in-frame clonotypes and omits some of them. The sample lists roughly 110,000 clones, 91% seen once, with roughly 1.5% in the top ten. The sequences come from peripheral blood, collected before pregnancy. These TCRs come from a female donor with multiple sclerosis, enrolled in a pregnancy study. Both conserved end residues are part of each CDR3. The D gene is left open where the match is weak. Clone sizes are given selectively: once, few, many, or a class where the clone is expanded.

TRBV5-4,TRBJ2-1,-,once,TGTGCCAGCAGCTTACGGGAGCCCGATGAGCAGTTCTTC,CASSLREPDEQFF
TRBV28,TRBJ2-7,TRBD1,-,TGTGCCAGCAGTACGACAGGGGTTATATACGAGCAGTACTTC,CASSTTGVIYEQYF
TRBV5-4,TRBJ2-3,TRBD1,-,TGTGCCAGCAGCTTTCGGTTGGGGCAGGGGGCGTCCGATACGCAGTATTTT,CASSFRLGQGASDTQYF
TRBV7-3,TRBJ2-1,TRBD2,-,TGTGCCAGCAGCCCGGTGGGCGGGGGACCCTCCTACAATGAGCAGTTCTTC,CASSPVGGGPSYNEQFF
TRBV7-8,TRBJ1-4,TRBD1,once,TGTGCCAGCAGCTCACACGCCAGGGGGCGTGAAAAACTGTTTTTT,CASSSHARGREKLFF
TRBV19,TRBJ1-1,TRBD1,-,TGTGCCAGTACCACGGACAGGGGGTCGAACACTGAAGCTTTCTTT,CASTTDRGSNTEAFF
TRBV19,TRBJ1-3,TRBD1,-,TGTGCCAGTAGTTTCGGACAGGCTTCTGGAAGCACCATATATTTT,CASSFGQASGSTIYF
TRBV5-1,TRBJ2-1,-,-,TGCGCCAGCAGCGCGACAGCGCAAACCATCAATGAGCAGTTCTTC,CASSATAQTINEQFF
TRBV19,TRBJ2-2,TRBD2,-,TGTGCCAGTAGTTTTAGCGGGGGGGCATTGATTGCCGGGGAGCTGTTTTTT,CASSFSGGALIAGELFF
TRBV28,TRBJ2-7,-,-,TGTGCCAGCACCGAACCCGGGTCTACCTACGAGCAGTACTTC,CASTEPGSTYEQYF
TRBV11-1,TRBJ2-3,-,-,TGTGCCAGCAGCTTAGTCGAGGGCCCTGCAGATACGCAGTATTTT,CASSLVEGPADTQYF
TRBV30,TRBJ2-7,TRBD1,-,TGTGCCTGGGGACAGGGGAGTTCCTACGAGCAGTACTTC,CAWGQGSSYEQYF
TRBV29-1,TRBJ1-1,TRBD1,-,TGCAGCGAAAACAGGGGTTGGGTGAACACTGAAGCTTTCTTT,CSENRGWVNTEAFF
TRBV30,TRBJ2-7,TRBD2,-,TGTGCCTGGAGTCATACGGGGGGTCGAACCTACGAGCAGTACTTC,CAWSHTGGRTYEQYF
TRBV30,TRBJ2-1,TRBD2,-,TGTGCCTGGAGTTCCAGTAGCGGGAGGGCCCACTACAATGAGCAGTTCTTC,CAWSSSSGRAHYNEQFF